Listed here are 3 T cell receptor beta chains from one sample, sequenced in a study of T cells in localized non-small cell lung cancer. Profiling relied on immunoSEQ multiplex PCR, and the TCRdb table lists in-frame clones only, not all of them. The top ten clones hold less than 15% of a sample with more than 20,000 clones, over 70% of them seen once. Sequenced material: PBMCs, taken before any cancer treatment. Source of these receptors: a man aged 35 to 69 with stage II squamous cell lung carcinoma.

V usage is TRBV9 and J usage is TRBJ2-5; 10 bases match TRBD1. The junction had 8 bases not matched to a gene; V was cut back by 0 bases and J by 3 bases. The length of the CDR3 is 17 residues. Germline V lookup: CDR1 SGDLS, CDR2 YYNGEE. CDR3 protein: CASSVDSGQGVKETQYF. In DNA form, the CDR3 reads TGTGCCAGCAGCGTAGATTCCGGACAGGGGGTCAAAGAGACCCAGTACTTC.

This chain connects TRBV21-1 to TRBJ2-5; the table's D gene call, TRBD2, was not cross checked with the DNA. TRBV21-1 is labeled a pseudogene. This CDR3 spans 12 amino acids. The CDR3, as DNA: TGTGCCAGCAGCGGGAGAACCTCGACCCAGTACTTC. Translated, it gives CASSGRTSTQYF.

The V gene is TRBV9, the J gene TRBJ2-5; 7 bases agree with TRBD2. In germline, CDR1 is SGDLS, CDR2 YYNGEE. The J segment lost 2 bases and the V segment lost 0 bases, leaving 7 bases of the junction unmatched. This CDR3 comprises 16 residues. This CDR3 reads CASSVEGSGSQETQYF. The DNA of the CDR3 is TGTGCCAGCAGCGTAGAGGGTAGCGGGTCTCAAGAGACCCAGTACTTC.